Listed here are 3 T cell receptor beta chains from one sample, sequenced in a study of a mutant IDH1 vaccine in newly diagnosed glioma. Generated by immunoSEQ multiplex PCR, the TCRdb table keeps only in-frame clones and is missing some. The sample has fewer than 90,000 clones; about four fifths are singletons. Time point reported: week 35, safety follow-up. It was 300 ug of mutant IDH1 20-mer peptide that made up each vaccine dose, given with topical imiquimod. Their antigen targets remain unknown. Sequenced here: PBMCs, sampled from a glioma patient whose treatment included an IDH1 peptide vaccine. The receptors shown here come from a man aged 18 to 35 with glioma.

The chain carries TRBV1 and TRBJ1-5; the D segment call TRBD1 is taken from the table without a DNA check. TRBV1 corresponds to a pseudogene. The CDR3 has 17 residues. The CDR3 DNA follows: TGCACCAGCAGCCAAGCGGGACAGGGGCGGTTGGAGCGGCCCCAGCATTTT. Amino acid sequence: CTSSQAGQGRLERPQHF.

The chain links TRBV7-2 to TRBJ2-5; 12 positions match TRBD2. This CDR3 has 13 amino acids. Trimming at V came to 1 base and at J to 14 bases, leaving 5 bases not matched to a gene. Per germline, CDR1 SGHTA and CDR2 FQGNSA. The CDR3 DNA reads TGTGCCAGCAGCTTAGGTCTAGCGGGGGGGGGCTACTTC. Translated: CASSLGLAGGGYF. The full variable domain, its missing parts supplied by reference TRBV7-2 and TRBJ2-5, is GAGVSQSPSNKVTEKGKDVELRCDPISGHTALYWYRQSLGQGLEFLIYFQGNSAPDKSGLPSDRFSAERTGGSVSTLTIQRTQQEDSAVYLCASSLGLAGGGYFGPGTRLLVL.

The chain links TRBV25-1 to TRBJ2-7, with 7 bases lining up with TRBD1. The CDR3 has 13 amino acids. V trimming: 4 bases; J trimming: 8 bases; junction bases outside the gene matches: 8. CDR1 is MGHDK and CDR2 is SYGVNS in the germline V gene. The CDR3 region has the DNA TGTGCCAGCAGTGGGACAGGCATACGCCAGCAGTACTTC. Protein: CASSGTGIRQQYF.